This T cell receptor beta chain was found in a study of T-cell memory formation after mild COVID-19. Findings and limits, study-wide: Cross-reactive memory apparently joined, as some responding clones appeared in pre-infection memory.

TCRdb redid the calling of the 5' RACE reads with MiXCR, one entry per CDR3 protein. The sample yields 100,000 or so distinct CDR3 sequences, 8.5% to 14% seen once. This CDR3 is built from 15 residues. Looked up from germline, CDR1 is MGHRA and CDR2 is YSYEKL. V dropped 0 bases and J dropped 4 bases, with 12 bases sitting between them. The sample holds a few counts of this clonotype. Antigen specificity is unknown. The chain carries TRBV4-1 and TRBJ2-5; maybe TRBD1 (5 bases). Sequencing was done on a sample of PBMCs or a T cell subset sorted from them (not recorded which). This clonotype originated in a man aged 18 to 30 who had mild COVID-19 (a few samples of this study predate the infection). Cell type and time point are not known. Here the CDR3 reads CASSQELSGRETQYF. In nucleotides, the CDR3 is TGCGCCAGCAGCCAAGAATTGTCAGGGCGAGAGACCCAGTACTTC.